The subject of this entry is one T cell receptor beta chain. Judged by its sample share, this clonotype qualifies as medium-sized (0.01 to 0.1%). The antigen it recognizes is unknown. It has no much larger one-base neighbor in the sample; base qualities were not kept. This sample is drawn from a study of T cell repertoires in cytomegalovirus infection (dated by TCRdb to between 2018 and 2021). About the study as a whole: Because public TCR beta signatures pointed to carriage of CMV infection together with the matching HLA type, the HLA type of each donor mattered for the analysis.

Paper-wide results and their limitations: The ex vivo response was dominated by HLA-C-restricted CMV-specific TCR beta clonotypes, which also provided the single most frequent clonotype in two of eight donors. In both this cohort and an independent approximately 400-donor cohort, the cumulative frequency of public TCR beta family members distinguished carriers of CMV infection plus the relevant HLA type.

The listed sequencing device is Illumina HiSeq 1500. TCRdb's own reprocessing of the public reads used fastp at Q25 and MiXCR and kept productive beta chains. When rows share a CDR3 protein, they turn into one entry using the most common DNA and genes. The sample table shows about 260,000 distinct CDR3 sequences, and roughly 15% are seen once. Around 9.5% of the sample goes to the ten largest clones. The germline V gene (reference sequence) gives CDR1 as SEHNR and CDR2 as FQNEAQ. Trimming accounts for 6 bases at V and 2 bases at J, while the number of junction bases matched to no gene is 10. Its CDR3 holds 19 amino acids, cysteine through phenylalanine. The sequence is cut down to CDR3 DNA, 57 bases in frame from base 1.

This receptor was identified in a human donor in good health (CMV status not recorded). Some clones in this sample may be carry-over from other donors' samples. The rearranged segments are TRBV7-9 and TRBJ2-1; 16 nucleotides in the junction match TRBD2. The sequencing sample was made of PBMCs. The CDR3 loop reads CASSYPGTSGREPYNEQFF. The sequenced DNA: TGTGCCAGCAGTTACCCCGGGACTAGCGGGAGGGAACCCTACAATGAGCAGTTCTTC.